The entry below describes one T cell receptor beta chain. No antigen is known for it. Base qualities are not at hand, and no much larger clone is one base apart. From a lookup of the germline V gene (reference sequence), CDR1 and CDR2 are SEHNR and FQNEAQ. The CDR3 has 13 amino acids, counting the end cysteine and phenylalanine. Only the CDR3 portion is preserved as DNA: 39 bases, with reading frame beginning at the first base. V drops 3 bases and J drops 1 base, leaving 6 bases in between. The data derive from a study of lymphopenia after photon versus proton radiotherapy (dated 2019 in TCRdb). The study in broad terms: In patients with gastrointestinal tumors who developed high-grade lymphopenia, the study compared the immunological effects of photon radiation therapy with those of proton radiation therapy. The study was designed to characterize how the impact on the immune system differs between the two radiation modalities. A cohort of some 20 patients with gastrointestinal tumors who received either photon or proton therapy and subsequently developed lymphopenia was included. Points the paper makes about the study in general: The survival association was assessed only in patients who died, and the authors presented better survival with proton therapy as a possibility rather than a demonstrated result. Across the cohort, a larger post-nadir drop in TCR diversity was inversely correlated with overall survival time among patients who died. During treatment, patients who received proton therapy stayed relatively stable, whereas patients who received photon therapy lost naive T cells and TCR diversity and gained effector/memory populations. Once the lymphocyte count had reached its nadir, the repertoires of photon-treated patients showed oligoclonal expansion, particularly of CD8+ Temra cells, and this expansion drove the decline in diversity.

Library creation used the immunoSEQ multiplex PCR assay. T cell repertoires were profiled by deep sequencing of rearranged TCR beta loci, alongside multiparametric flow cytometry. In TCRdb, the immuneACCESS table is reduced to in-frame sequences with V and J assigned. These tables do not hold every clone; where another copy was compared, an unresolved V gene accounts for under half, and the others remain unexplained. This sample comprises approximately 30,000 clones, about 81% of them detected only once. Of the sample, roughly a third is held by the ten largest clones. Sequencing was performed on peripheral blood, taken from a patient treated with photon-based radiotherapy. The clonotype was recovered from a man aged 50-60 years with gastric cancer. The chain uses TRBV7-9 and TRBJ1-1, with the D gene call left open. The CDR3 protein sequence reads: CASSFASNTEAFF. The sequenced DNA is TGTGCCAGCAGCTTTGCTTCGAACACTGAAGCTTTCTTT.